These 8 T cell receptor beta chains were all obtained from the same sample, sequenced in a study of beta chain features in type 1 diabetes. Study conclusions and caveats: A moderate, significant TCRB CDR3 shortening appeared in type 1 diabetes across four CD4+ subsets.

These TCRs' antigens remain unknown. Sequenced material consisted of expressed TCRB transcripts (all of the isolated RNA was reverse transcribed). The table came from immunoSEQ multiplex PCR; TCRdb's copy has only in-frame clones and leaves some out. The data hold hundreds of thousands of clones, with approximately 16% observed a single time. Sequencing was done on a sample of naive CD4+ T cells from blood. These receptors all come from a man between 18 and 29 years old with type 1 diabetes.

The J gene is TRBJ2-5, the V gene TRBV4-1; TRBD2 agrees at 7 bases. Germline CDR1 and CDR2: MGHRA and YSYEKL. With V trimmed by 1 base and J by 2 bases, 7 bases remained unmatched. The CDR3 runs to 16 residues. CDR3: CASSQGPAGSQETQYF. As DNA, the CDR3 is TGCGCCAGCAGCCAAGGGCCAGCGGGATCACAAGAGACCCAGTACTTC.

In its sample, this clone was seen a few times. This chain links TRBV18 with TRBJ2-5; 10 nucleotides match TRBD2. Germline-derived CDR1 and CDR2 are KGHSH and LQKENI. CDR3 length: 16 amino acids. J gave up 5 bases and V 6 bases, and 12 bases lay outside the gene matches. CDR3 in amino acids: CASSPSGSGSWETQYF. CDR3 bases: TGTGCCAGCTCGCCTAGCGGGAGTGGATCTTGGGAGACCCAGTACTTC.

The sample holds a few counts of this clone. V is TRBV25-1 and J is TRBJ1-4; D is undetermined. Trimming cost V 3 bases and J 8 bases, with 13 bases left between them. This CDR3 has 14 residues. Germline CDR1 and CDR2: MGHDK and SYGVNS. The DNA for the CDR3 is TGTGCCAGCAGTGAGGCCGGTCGGAGGGAAAAACTGTTTTTT. Encoded protein: CASSEAGRREKLFF.

The V gene is TRBV18, the J gene TRBJ2-7; TRBD1 is a possible D gene (6 bases). This CDR3 is built from 13 residues. From germline, CDR1 is KGHSH and CDR2 LQKENI. V lost 5 bases, J lost 2 bases, and 10 bases lay in between. For the CDR3, the DNA is TGTGCCAGCTCATCCCGGGACACCTACGAGCAGTACTTC. Its translation: CASSSRDTYEQYF.

Only a few counts were recorded for this clone. This chain joins TRBV27 and TRBJ1-2; the D gene is possibly TRBD1 (6 bases). The V gene lost 4 bases and the J gene lost 6 bases, with 18 bases spanning the gap. This CDR3 has 15 residues. Per germline, CDR1 MNHEY and CDR2 SMNVEV (reference sequence). Here the CDR3 DNA reads TGTGCCAGCAGTTCAGCAGGGAGGGGGTTGAATGGCTACACCTTC. Amino acid sequence: CASSSAGRGLNGYTF.

This clone has a handful of counts. The CDR3 coding sequence is TGCAGCGTTGACAGGACAATGAACACTGAAGCTTTCTTT. Translating gives CSVDRTMNTEAFF. V and J are TRBV29-1 and TRBJ1-1, with a tentative D call TRBD1 (5 bases). V dropped 3 bases and J dropped 0 bases, with 8 bases sitting between them. Germline V gene sequence: CDR1 SQVTM, CDR2 ANQGSEA. The CDR3 is 13 residues long. The full variable domain, its missing parts supplied by reference TRBV29-1 and TRBJ1-1, is SAVISQKPSRDICQRGTSLTIQCQVDSQVTMMFWYRQQPGQSLTLIATANQGSEATYESGFVIDKFPISRPNLTFSTLTVSNMSPEDSSIYLCSVDRTMNTEAFFGQGTRLTVV.

This clone occurred a few times. The genes are TRBV19 and TRBJ2-1; D might be TRBD1 (6 bases). Trimming shortened V by 2 bases and J by 4 bases, and 21 bases separated the two germline ends. This CDR3 is built from 18 residues. Germline lookup yields CDR1 LNHDA and CDR2 SQIVND (reference sequence). The CDR3 here is CASSITARGGWAYNEQFF. The CDR3, as DNA: TGTGCCAGTAGTATAACAGCGCGAGGGGGTTGGGCTTACAATGAGCAGTTCTTC. Combining the CDR3 with reference TRBV19 and TRBJ2-1 gives the whole variable domain DGGITQSPKYLFRKEGQNVTLSCEQNLNHDAMYWYRQDPGQGLRLIYYSQIVNDFQKGDIAEGYSVSREKKESFPLTVTSAQKNPTAFYLCASSITARGGWAYNEQFFGPGTRLTVL.

The rearrangement joins TRBV4-1 to TRBJ2-5, with 7 positions matching TRBD1. V gave up 2 bases and J gave up 12 bases; unmatched junction bases: 9. CDR1 and CDR2 (germline): MGHRA, YSYEKL. The CDR3 runs 13 residues. The CDR3 is CASSQTLGDRKYF. As DNA, the CDR3 is TGCGCCAGCAGCCAAACTCTGGGGGACAGAAAGTACTTC.